The 7 T cell receptor beta chains presented below share a single source sample, sequenced in a study of beta chain features in type 1 diabetes. The study, taken as a whole, reports: Type 1 diabetes patients had TCRB CDR3s that were shorter (moderately but significantly so) in all four CD4+ subsets.

Which antigens these TCRs recognize remains unknown. Since all of the isolated RNA was reverse transcribed, expressed TCRB transcripts were what got sequenced. Profiled with immunoSEQ multiplex PCR; TCRdb holds only in-frame clones, not every one. Here the sample spans 300,000 to 450,000 clones, around a tenth being singletons. Sample: central memory CD4+ T cells from blood. The receptors were sampled from a man between 25 and 39 years old with type 1 diabetes.

This chain connects TRBV11-3 to TRBJ2-5; D possibly corresponds to TRBD2 (5 bases). V lost 5 bases to trimming and J lost 11 bases, with 18 bases between them. Germline values: CDR1 SGHNT, CDR2 YENEEA. The CDR3 length is 13 residues. CDR3 sequence reads: CASSLGSMGSQYF. As DNA, the CDR3 is TGTGCCAGCAGCCTAGGGTCCATGGGGAGTCAGTACTTC.

The rearrangement joins TRBV2 to TRBJ1-1; TRBD1 matches at 7 bases. The germline V gene encodes CDR1 SNHLY and CDR2 FYNNEI. This CDR3 spans 15 amino acids. Trimming cost V 7 bases and J 3 bases; bases outside gene matches: 11. The CDR3 DNA sequence: TGTGCCAGCACCAAGACGGCAGGGGGGGACACTGAAGCTTTCTTT. Translated: CASTKTAGGDTEAFF.

The rearrangement links TRBV7-2 to TRBJ2-3; 7 bases are a match to TRBD1. CDR1 is SGHTA and CDR2 is FQGNSA in the germline V gene. With V trimmed by 4 bases and J by 0 bases, 13 bases remained unmatched. The CDR3 covers 18 residues. Here the CDR3 DNA reads TGTGCCAGCAGCTCGGGCCGTCAGGGGGTGATTAGCACAGATACGCAGTATTTT. This encodes CASSSGRQGVISTDTQYF.

The J gene is TRBJ1-1, the V gene TRBV5-4, with TRBD1 as a possible D gene (6 bases). The germline V gene encodes CDR1 SGHNT and CDR2 YYREEE (reference sequence). The CDR3 covers 14 residues. Between the trimmed V and J ends, which lost 4 bases and 1 base, there was a span of 11 bases. The CDR3 DNA sequence: TGTGCCAGCAGCCTACAACAGGGGAACACTGAAGCTTTCTTT. Translation: CASSLQQGNTEAFF.

Of note for this clone: Other nucleotide sequences in the sample specify the same CDR3. This rearrangement joins TRBV6-1 to TRBJ2-1; tentatively, D is TRBD1 (5 bases). The CDR3 length is 16 residues. V dropped 2 bases and J dropped 0 bases, with 11 bases sitting between them. Germline CDR1 is MNHNS and CDR2 is SASEGT. The CDR3 bases are TGTGCCAGCAGTGAATTGGCAGGGATCTCCTACAATGAGCAGTTCTTC. This codes for CASSELAGISYNEQFF.

The sample holds a few counts of this clone. The chain carries TRBV28 and TRBJ2-2, with 10 bases matching TRBD2. J lost 7 bases, V lost 2 bases, and 10 bases had no gene match. The V gene's germline CDR1 is MDHEN and CDR2 SYDVKM. The CDR3 length is 17 residues. CDR3 loop: CASSLRPSGRAGGELFF. CDR3 sequence (DNA): TGTGCCAGCAGTTTACGCCCCAGCGGGAGGGCCGGCGGGGAGCTGTTTTTT.

This clone turned up a few times. The chain couples TRBV10-3 to TRBJ1-2, with unresolved D. V was cut by 0 bases and J by 8 bases, with 19 bases left in between. CDR1 is ENHRY, CDR2 SYGVKD, per germline. The CDR3 spans 16 residues. The CDR3 loop reads CAISESGFRAERGYTF. The CDR3 DNA reads as TGTGCCATCAGTGAGTCAGGGTTCCGGGCCGAGAGGGGCTACACCTTC.